The entry that follows covers one T cell receptor (beta chain) sequence. This CDR3 is 18 amino acids long. CDR1 and CDR2 (germline): SGHTA, FQGTGA. V lost 1 base and J 0 bases, leaving 13 bases between the germline ends. Per the original methods: Nucleated cell counts were estimated from reference gene primer amplification. Here immunoSEQ multiplex PCR was the method, and the copy in TCRdb shows in-frame clones only, minus some. D and trimming were read from the DNA, whereas the V and J calls and clone size are those reported in that table. The data show 250,000 to 300,000 clones, 88% seen once. This sample is part of a study of blood T cell repertoires in COVID-19. Across the study: The United States, Italy and Spain provided the acute and convalescent COVID-19 samples.

Participant reports of clinical history set cohort assignment. Sequencing was carried out using PBMCs or T cells enriched from blood (not recorded which). This TCR was recovered from an older woman in a cohort exposed to, infected with or recovered from COVID-19 (not recorded which). The chain couples TRBV7-3 to TRBJ2-6, with a weak D call TRBD2 (6 bases). CDR3 DNA: TGTGCCAGCAGCTTAAAGGCAGTCGGGAGCTCTGGGGCCAACGTCCTGACTTTC. Translated: CASSLKAVGSSGANVLTF. The complete variable domain, with remaining parts taken from reference TRBV7-3 and TRBJ2-6, reads GAGVSQTPSNKVTEKGKYVELRCDPISGHTALYWYRQSLGQGPEFLIYFQGTGAADDSGLPNDRFFAVRPEGSVSTLKIQRTERGDSAVYLCASSLKAVGSSGANVLTFGAGSRLTVL.